The 14 T cell receptor beta chains in this list originate from one sample, sequenced in a study of T-cell memory formation after mild COVID-19. Using its own MiXCR run on the 5' RACE reads, TCRdb lists one record per CDR3 protein. The repertoire has roughly 580,000 distinct CDR3 sequences, approximately 19% of them found once; the top ten carry around 11%. Sequencing was done on a sample of PBMCs or a T cell subset sorted from them (not recorded which). All receptors derive from an adult woman who had mild COVID-19 (a few samples of this study predate the infection). Cell type and time point are not known.

This clonotype was observed many times. This chain uses TRBV11-2 with TRBJ2-7; TRBD1 might be the D (6 bases). The CDR3 length is 14 residues. Trimming pared 8 bases from V and 3 bases from J, leaving 17 bases between. The germline gives CDR1 SGHAT, CDR2 FQNNGV. The CDR3 DNA sequence: TGTGCCAGCGCGACAGGAGTAGCGATCTACGAGCAGTACTTC. This encodes CASATGVAIYEQYF.

This clonotype was recorded a few times. J is TRBJ1-2 and V is TRBV20-1; D is unresolved. The CDR3 consists of 14 residues. The germline V and J ends were trimmed by 3 bases and 2 bases, with 13 bases remaining between them. In germline, CDR1 is DFQATT, CDR2 SNEGSKA (reference sequence). The CDR3 region has the DNA TGCAGTGCTAGGGACTACCCTCTGAACTATGGCTACACCTTC. Protein product: CSARDYPLNYGYTF.

This sequence joins TRBV6-5 and TRBJ2-7, with a weak D call TRBD1 (6 bases). Germline CDR1 and CDR2: MNHEY and SVGAGI. The CDR3 is 15 amino acids. With 4 bases removed from V and 2 bases from J, the gap between germline ends came to 15 bases. This CDR3 is CASSFKGDAAYEQYF. The CDR3 DNA reads as TGTGCCAGCAGTTTCAAGGGGGATGCGGCCTACGAGCAGTACTTC.

This clonotype has just a few counts. CDR3 residues: CASSPPRVENTGELFF. The DNA of the CDR3 is TGTGCCAGCTCACCACCGCGAGTAGAGAACACCGGGGAGCTGTTTTTT. This rearrangement joins TRBV18 to TRBJ2-2; D uncertain. V was clipped by 0 bases and J by 1 base, with 9 bases between them. CDR3 length: 16 residues. CDR1 and CDR2 (germline): KGHSH, LQKENI.

The V gene is TRBV27, the J gene TRBJ2-3, with 12 positions matching TRBD1. J was trimmed by 7 bases and V by 3 bases; bases with no gene match: 5. This CDR3 has 15 residues. CDR1 MNHEY and CDR2 SMNVEV come from the germline V gene (reference sequence). The DNA for the CDR3 is TGTGCCAGCAGTTTGGGGACAGGGGGCGCACATACGCAGTATTTT. It yields the protein CASSLGTGGAHTQYF.

This clonotype was detected a few times. The chain employs TRBV7-6 and TRBJ2-2; 12 nucleotides align to TRBD1. The J segment lost 0 bases and the V segment lost 1 base, leaving 9 bases of the junction unmatched. CDR3 length: 20 residues. Per the germline V gene, CDR1 is SGHVS and CDR2 is FNYEAQ. CDR3 DNA sequence: TGTGCCAGCAGCTTAGAGGTGGGGACAGGGGGCGCAACGAACACCGGGGAGCTGTTTTTT. Protein sequence: CASSLEVGTGGATNTGELFF.

This clonotype was seen more than once but under ten times. V gene TRBV11-2 combines with J gene TRBJ2-2; 7 bases agree with TRBD1. V was pared by 4 bases and J by 2 bases, with 10 bases of the junction left unmatched. The CDR3 loop spans 17 amino acids. Germline-derived CDR1 and CDR2 are SGHAT and FQNNGV. The CDR3 sequence is CASSSRAGTANTGELFF. As DNA, the CDR3 is TGTGCCAGCAGCTCGCGAGCCGGGACAGCCAACACCGGGGAGCTGTTTTTT. Full variable domain (outside the CDR3, taken from reference TRBV11-2 and TRBJ2-2): EAGVAQSPRYKIIEKRQSVAFWCNPISGHATLYWYQQILGQGPKLLIQFQNNGVVDDSQLPKDRFSAERLKGVDSTLKIQPAKLEDSAVYLCASSSRAGTANTGELFFGEGSRLTVL.

The chain has TRBV28 and TRBJ2-7; the D gene is possibly TRBD2 (6 bases). This CDR3 spans 16 amino acids. The V end was cut by 4 bases, the J end by 0 bases, with 16 bases between. CDR1 is MDHEN and CDR2 is SYDVKM in the germline V gene. This chain's CDR3 is CASSSLAALFSYEQYF. The CDR3 bases are TGTGCCAGCAGTTCACTAGCTGCGCTCTTCTCCTACGAGCAGTACTTC.

J is TRBJ1-1 and V is TRBV3-1; unclear D gene. Trimming cost V 1 base and J 0 bases, with 6 bases left between them. The CDR3 covers 14 residues. Germline V gene lookup returns CDR1 LGHDT and CDR2 YNNKEL (reference sequence). The CDR3 sequence is CASSQAAVNTEAFF. DNA of the CDR3: TGTGCCAGCAGCCAAGCGGCCGTGAACACTGAAGCTTTCTTT. Drawing the rest from reference TRBV3-1 and TRBJ1-1, the complete variable domain is DTAVSQTPKYLVTQMGNDKSIKCEQNLGHDTMYWYKQDSKKFLKIMFSYNNKELIINETVPNRFSPKSPDKAHLNLHINSLELGDSAVYFCASSQAAVNTEAFFGQGTRLTVV.

The chain recombines TRBV10-3 with TRBJ2-1, with TRBD1 matching 9 bases. CDR1 ENHRY and CDR2 SYGVKD come from the germline V gene. This CDR3 is 14 amino acids long. The V gene end was trimmed by 6 bases and the J gene end by 5 bases; junction bases not matched to a gene: 5. In DNA form, the CDR3 reads TGTGCCATCAGAGAAGGGACAGGGCACAATGAGCAGTTCTTC. This sequence encodes CAIREGTGHNEQFF.

This chain links TRBV5-1 with TRBJ2-3; 8 positions match TRBD1. The junction had 8 bases not matched to a gene; V was cut back by 5 bases and J by 6 bases. Germline V CDR1 and CDR2: SGHRS, YFSETQ. This CDR3 spans 14 amino acids. The CDR3 is CASRRQGFLDTQYF. CDR3 bases: TGCGCCAGCAGGAGACAGGGGTTCTTGGATACGCAGTATTTT.

V is TRBV2 and J is TRBJ1-1; D gene ambiguous. The CDR3 totals 15 residues. The germline gives CDR1 SNHLY, CDR2 FYNNEI. V was cut by 3 bases and J by 0 bases, with 11 bases left in between. CDR3 protein: CASSESSSMNTEAFF. The CDR3 bases are TGTGCCAGCAGTGAGAGTTCAAGTATGAACACTGAAGCTTTCTTT. The full variable domain, completed using reference TRBV2 and TRBJ1-1, is EPEVTQTPSHQVTQMGQEVILRCVPISNHLYFYWYRQILGQKVEFLVSFYNNEISEKSEIFDDQFSVERPDGSNFTLKIRSTKLEDSAMYFCASSESSSMNTEAFFGQGTRLTVV.

This clonotype has more than one count but fewer than ten. This sequence joins TRBV5-5 and TRBJ1-5, with TRBD1 identical over 9 bases. Per the germline V gene, CDR1 is SGHKS and CDR2 is YYEKEE (reference sequence). The ends lost 2 bases at V and 6 bases at J; junction bases unmatched: 6. The CDR3 totals 15 residues. The CDR3 region has the DNA TGTGCCAGCAGCTTCGGGACAGGGTTTGGTCAGCCCCAGCATTTT. The encoded protein is CASSFGTGFGQPQHF.

This clonotype was seen only a few times. The genes are TRBV5-5 and TRBJ2-7, with D unclear. This CDR3 is 12 amino acids long. Germline V CDR1 and CDR2: SGHKS, YYEKEE (reference sequence). V was shortened by 0 bases and J by 6 bases, with 7 bases between the two germline ends. The CDR3 DNA reads TGTGCCAGCAGCTTGGGGAGCCTCGAGCAGTACTTC. It codes for CASSLGSLEQYF.